A single sample gave rise to the 11 T cell receptor beta chains below, sequenced in a study of T cell responses to AZD1222 COVID-19 vaccine. Generated by immunoSEQ multiplex PCR, the TCRdb table keeps only in-frame clones and is missing some. Altogether around 99,000 clones are present, approximately 88% being singletons, with the ten largest covering under 7%. The material sequenced was peripheral blood, taken on day 0 of AZD1222 vaccination. All receptors derive from an adult in good health.

The V call is TRBV11-1, the J call TRBJ2-1, with TRBD2 matching 11 bases. CDR3 length: 16 residues. The V and J ends lost 6 bases and 2 bases, in that order; junction bases with no gene match: 6. Germline CDR1 is SGHAT and CDR2 is FQDESV (reference sequence). This chain's CDR3 is CASRALAGGPYNEQFF. Here the CDR3 DNA reads TGTGCCAGCAGGGCCCTAGCGGGAGGTCCCTACAATGAGCAGTTCTTC. The whole variable domain, remainder taken from reference TRBV11-1 and TRBJ2-1, is EAEVAQSPRYKITEKSQAVAFWCDPISGHATLYWYRQILGQGPELLVQFQDESVVDDSQLPKDRFSAERLKGVDSTLKIQPAELGDSAMYLCASRALAGGPYNEQFFGPGTRLTVL.

The V and J genes are TRBV10-3 and TRBJ2-2; TRBD2 matches at 8 bases. Germline V lookup: CDR1 ENHRY, CDR2 SYGVKD. The CDR3 has 14 residues. The junction had 2 bases not matched to a gene; V was cut back by 6 bases and J by 2 bases. Here the CDR3 reads CAIRLAGNTGELFF. The CDR3 DNA reads as TGTGCCATCAGGCTAGCGGGCAACACCGGGGAGCTGTTTTTT.

The J gene is TRBJ2-1, the V gene TRBV27; possible D gene TRBD2, 5 bases. V was shortened by 4 bases and J by 8 bases, with 18 bases between the two germline ends. Germline V lookup: CDR1 MNHEY, CDR2 SMNVEV (reference sequence). CDR3 length: 15 residues. This CDR3 reads CASSYSGRSGYEQFF. The CDR3 bases are TGTGCCAGCAGTTACAGCGGCCGCTCGGGGTATGAGCAGTTCTTC.

The gene calls are TRBV5-6 and TRBJ1-6; D gene ambiguous. This CDR3 contains 14 residues. V lost 0 bases to trimming and J lost 7 bases, with 8 bases between them. CDR1 and CDR2 from the germline V gene are SGHDT and YYEEEE. CDR3 nucleotides: TGTGCCAGCAGCTTGGGACGGGTAAATTCACCCCTCCACTTT. Translating it yields CASSLGRVNSPLHF. The complete variable domain, with remaining parts taken from reference TRBV5-6 and TRBJ1-6, reads DAGVTQSPTHLIKTRGQQVTLRCSPKSGHDTVSWYQQALGQGPQFIFQYYEEEERQRGNFPDRFSGHQFPNYSSELNVNALLLGDSALYLCASSLGRVNSPLHFGNGTRLTVT.

The chain has TRBV28 and TRBJ2-7; D remains ambiguous. This CDR3 is built from 12 residues. V was trimmed by 6 bases and J by 4 bases, leaving 10 bases between them. The germline gives CDR1 MDHEN, CDR2 SYDVKM. The CDR3 region has the DNA TGTGCCAGCAGCTCGGTAAGGTACGAGCAGTACTTC. It translates to CASSSVRYEQYF.

The V call is TRBV27, the J call TRBJ2-7; 7 nucleotides agree with TRBD1. Germline V lookup: CDR1 MNHEY, CDR2 SMNVEV (reference sequence). The trim removed 4 bases at V and 5 bases at J, leaving 8 bases unmatched. The CDR3 covers 14 residues. The DNA of the CDR3 is TGTGCCAGCAGTTCCCCGAGACAGGGCCACGAGCAGTACTTC. Translating gives CASSSPRQGHEQYF.

CDR3 coding DNA: TGTGCCAGCGGCCCGTTGGACAAGACCCACCACTACGAGCAGTACTTC. Translated: CASGPLDKTHHYEQYF. The rearrangement uses TRBV21-1 and TRBJ2-7; no check of the table's D call, TRBD1, against the DNA was made. TRBV21-1 is designated a pseudogene. This CDR3 has 16 amino acids.

The chain combines TRBV28 with TRBJ2-1; 9 nucleotides line up with TRBD2. This CDR3 spans 13 amino acids. CDR1 MDHEN and CDR2 SYDVKM come from the germline V gene. After removal of 6 bases from V and 9 bases from J, the junction contained 6 bases not matched to a gene. The CDR3 nucleotides read TGTGCCAGCAGCCTGGGACTAGCCGGTGAGCAGTTCTTC. Translated: CASSLGLAGEQFF. The full variable domain, with the rest looked up from reference TRBV28 and TRBJ2-1, is DVKVTQSSRYLVKRTGEKVFLECVQDMDHENMFWYRQDPGLGLRLIYFSYDVKMKEKGDIPEGYSVSREKKERFSLILESASTNQTSMYLCASSLGLAGEQFFGPGTRLTVL.

The chain has TRBV28 and TRBJ2-7, with D possibly being TRBD2 (5 bases). In germline, CDR1 is MDHEN, CDR2 SYDVKM. The CDR3 spans 15 residues. V lost 2 bases and J 0 bases, leaving 11 bases between the germline ends. CDR3 amino acids: CASSLGSGYSYEQYF. Here the CDR3 DNA reads TGTGCCAGCAGTTTAGGAAGCGGATACTCCTACGAGCAGTACTTC.

The rearrangement joins TRBV6-4 to TRBJ2-1, with TRBD2 matching over 9 bases. The J segment lost 4 bases and the V segment lost 4 bases, leaving 8 bases of the junction unmatched. CDR1 is MRHNA, CDR2 SNTAGT, per germline. This CDR3 comprises 16 residues. The CDR3, as DNA: TGTGCCAGCAGTGGCTTAGCGGGGGACGGTTACAATGAGCAGTTCTTC. Translated, it gives CASSGLAGDGYNEQFF.

The rearrangement links TRBV11-1 to TRBJ2-3, with TRBD2 as a possible D gene (5 bases). Trimming left V 5 bases short and J 2 bases short, with 11 bases between. The CDR3 length is 14 residues. From germline, CDR1 is SGHAT and CDR2 FQDESV (reference sequence). Here the CDR3 DNA reads TGTGCCAGCAGCGCCCAGGAGGACACAGATACGCAGTATTTT. Its translation is CASSAQEDTDTQYF.